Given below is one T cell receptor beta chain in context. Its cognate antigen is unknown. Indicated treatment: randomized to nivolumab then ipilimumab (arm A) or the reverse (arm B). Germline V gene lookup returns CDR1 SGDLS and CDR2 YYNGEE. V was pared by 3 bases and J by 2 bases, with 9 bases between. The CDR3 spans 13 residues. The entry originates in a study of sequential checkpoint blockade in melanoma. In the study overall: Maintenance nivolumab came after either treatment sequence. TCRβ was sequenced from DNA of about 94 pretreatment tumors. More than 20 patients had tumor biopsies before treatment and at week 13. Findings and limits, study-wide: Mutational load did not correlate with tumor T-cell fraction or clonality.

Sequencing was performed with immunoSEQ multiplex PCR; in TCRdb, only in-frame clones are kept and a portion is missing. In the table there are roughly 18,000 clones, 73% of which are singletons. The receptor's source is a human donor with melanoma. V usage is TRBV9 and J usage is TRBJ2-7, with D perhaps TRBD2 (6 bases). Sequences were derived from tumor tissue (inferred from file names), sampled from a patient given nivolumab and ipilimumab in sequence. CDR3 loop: CASSGPGAYEQYF. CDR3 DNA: TGTGCCAGCAGCGGGCCGGGGGCCTACGAGCAGTACTTC. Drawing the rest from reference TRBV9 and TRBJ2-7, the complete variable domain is DSGVTQTPKHLITATGQRVTLRCSPRSGDLSVYWYQQSLDQGLQFLIQYYNGEERAKGNILERFSAQQFPDLHSELNLSSLELGDSALYFCASSGPGAYEQYFGPGTRLTVT.